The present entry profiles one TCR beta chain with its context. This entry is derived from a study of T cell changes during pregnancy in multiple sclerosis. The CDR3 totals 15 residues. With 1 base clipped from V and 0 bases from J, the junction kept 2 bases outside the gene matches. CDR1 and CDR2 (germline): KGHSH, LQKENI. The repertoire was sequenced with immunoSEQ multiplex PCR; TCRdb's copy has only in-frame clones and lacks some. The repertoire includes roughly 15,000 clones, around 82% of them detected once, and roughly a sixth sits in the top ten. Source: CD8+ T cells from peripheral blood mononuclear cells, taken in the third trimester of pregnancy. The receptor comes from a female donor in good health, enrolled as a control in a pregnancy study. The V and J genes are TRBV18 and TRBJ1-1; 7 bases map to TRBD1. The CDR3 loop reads CASSPRDSLNTEAFF. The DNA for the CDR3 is TGTGCCAGCTCACCACGGGACAGCTTGAACACTGAAGCTTTCTTT.